The 25 T cell receptor beta chains below come from one sample, sequenced in a study of T cell repertoires in ileal Crohn's disease. Using immunoSEQ multiplex PCR, the repertoire was profiled, and TCRdb retains in-frame clones only, with some absent. This table holds over 8,000 clones, more than 75% found once. Sequencing was carried out using ileal tissue. Receptor source: an adult with Crohn's disease.

This CDR3 is CASSYDGTYQPQHF. The CDR3 coding sequence is TGTGCCAGCAGTTACGACGGAACGTATCAGCCCCAGCATTTT. J is TRBJ1-5 and V is TRBV6-5, with D uncertain. Trimming cost V 2 bases and J 5 bases, with 10 bases left between them. CDR3 length equals 14 residues. Germline CDR1 reads MNHEY; CDR2 reads SVGAGI.

This clone was detected only a few times. The chain has TRBV9 and TRBJ2-7; 10 positions match TRBD1. The CDR3 contains 16 residues. Germline CDR1 reads SGDLS; CDR2 reads YYNGEE. The V segment lost 4 bases and the J segment 4 bases; nucleotides outside the gene matches: 11. The CDR3 loop reads CASSPSGGTGDYEQYF. CDR3 nucleotides: TGTGCCAGCAGCCCGTCAGGTGGGACAGGGGATTACGAGCAGTACTTC.

This rearrangement joins TRBV19 to TRBJ1-1; 10 positions match TRBD1. V shed 7 bases, J shed 3 bases, and the junction held 8 bases outside the gene matches. The germline gives CDR1 LNHDA, CDR2 SQIVND (reference sequence). The CDR3 has 15 amino acids. The CDR3 reads CASTLTGGADTEAFF. DNA for the CDR3: TGTGCCAGTACCTTGACAGGGGGCGCGGACACTGAAGCTTTCTTT.

The rearrangement links TRBV7-2 to TRBJ2-2, with a tentative D call TRBD2 (5 bases). V was pared by 1 base and J by 5 bases, with 17 bases between. Germline lookup yields CDR1 SGHTA and CDR2 FQGNSA. This CDR3 has 17 residues. The CDR3 DNA reads TGTGCCAGCAGCTTAGTTCTCACGAGGGCGGGTACCGGGGAGCTGTTTTTT. This gives the protein CASSLVLTRAGTGELFF.

The chain is built from TRBV30 and TRBJ2-7; possible D gene TRBD2, 6 bases. The germline gives CDR1 GTSNPN, CDR2 SVGIG (reference sequence). V was trimmed by 3 bases and J by 2 bases, leaving 14 bases between them. CDR3 length: 14 residues. The CDR3 is CAWSGGTVTYEQYF. The CDR3 region has the DNA TGTGCCTGGAGCGGCGGGACTGTAACCTACGAGCAGTACTTC.

The rearrangement links TRBV29-1 to TRBJ1-2; TRBD1 is a possible D gene (5 bases). The CDR3 loop spans 15 amino acids. Trimming removed 1 base from V and 5 bases from J, with 17 bases in between. In germline, CDR1 is SQVTM, CDR2 ANQGSEA. In DNA form, the CDR3 reads TGCAGCGTTGAAGGGAGGGTAGGGGTCGGATATGGCTACACCTTC. Protein: CSVEGRVGVGYGYTF.

The chain is built from TRBV28 and TRBJ1-2; 7 bases map to TRBD1. Germline V CDR1 and CDR2: MDHEN, SYDVKM. Unmatched junction bases numbered 9, after V lost 6 bases and J lost 2 bases. The CDR3 consists of 15 residues. This CDR3 is CASRPPGQINYGYTF. CDR3 DNA: TGTGCCAGCAGACCGCCGGGACAGATAAACTATGGCTACACCTTC.

This chain connects TRBV6-5 to TRBJ1-5; the D is unclear. This CDR3 is 11 amino acids long. Trimming stripped 8 bases from V and 9 bases from J, with 11 bases between. Germline CDR1 MNHEY, CDR2 SVGAGI. The CDR3 sequence: CASGSFRPQHF. CDR3 DNA: TGTGCCAGCGGATCATTTCGGCCCCAGCATTTT.

This clone was seen a few times. The V call is TRBV7-3, the J call TRBJ2-5; D unresolved. V gave up 0 bases and J gave up 2 bases, with 10 bases separating them. Germline CDR1 is SGHTA and CDR2 is FQGTGA. The CDR3 has 15 residues. The CDR3 region is CASSLTGLAQETQYF. CDR3 DNA: TGTGCCAGCAGCTTAACAGGCCTGGCACAAGAGACCCAGTACTTC.

The rearrangement links TRBV10-3 to TRBJ1-5; 7 nucleotides agree with TRBD1. The CDR3 runs 14 residues. CDR1 ENHRY and CDR2 SYGVKD come from the germline V gene. The ends lost 4 bases at V and 3 bases at J; junction bases unmatched: 3. In nucleotides, the CDR3 is TGTGCCATCAGTGTACAGGGGTCCAATCAGCCCCAGCATTTT. It encodes CAISVQGSNQPQHF.

This clone was detected only a few times. V usage is TRBV5-1 and J usage is TRBJ2-7, with TRBD1 matching over 8 bases. Per the germline V gene, CDR1 is SGHRS and CDR2 is YFSETQ. With 0 bases clipped from V and 5 bases from J, the junction kept 7 bases outside the gene matches. The CDR3 contains 15 residues. The CDR3 here is CASSLDGQGIHEQYF. CDR3 coding DNA: TGCGCCAGCAGCTTGGACGGACAGGGCATCCACGAGCAGTACTTC.

The chain joins TRBV13 to TRBJ1-1; possible D gene TRBD1, 5 bases. The V end lost 7 bases, the J end lost 4 bases, and 16 bases lay between the germline ends. Germline lookup yields CDR1 PRHDT and CDR2 FYEKMQ (reference sequence). This CDR3 region has 14 residues. The CDR3 sequence: CASTQGSGGTEAFF. The CDR3 region has the DNA TGTGCCAGCACCCAGGGCTCGGGGGGCACTGAAGCTTTCTTT.

V and J are TRBV4-3 and TRBJ2-1; TRBD2 aligns across 13 bases. This CDR3 contains 17 residues. CDR1 and CDR2 (germline): LGHNA, YSLEER. V dropped 0 bases and J dropped 7; count of bases not matched to a gene: 6. The CDR3 region is CASSQDRTSGGGNEQFF. CDR3 coding DNA: TGCGCCAGCAGCCAAGATCGGACTAGCGGGGGAGGGAATGAGCAGTTCTTC.

This chain uses TRBV7-2 with TRBJ2-7; TRBD1 aligns across 9 bases. With 4 bases clipped from V and 1 base from J, the junction kept 5 bases outside the gene matches. CDR1 is SGHTA, CDR2 FQGNSA, per germline. This CDR3 is built from 15 residues. The CDR3 DNA follows: TGTGCCAGCAGCTCCCGGGACAGGGCTTCCTACGAGCAGTACTTC. Its translation: CASSSRDRASYEQYF.

The chain couples TRBV30 to TRBJ2-7; D is perhaps TRBD1 (6 bases). This CDR3 is built from 12 residues. Trimming stripped 1 base from V and 4 bases from J, with 8 bases between. Per the germline V gene, CDR1 is GTSNPN and CDR2 is SVGIG (reference sequence). CDR3 residues: CAWSETGYEQYF. DNA of the CDR3: TGTGCCTGGAGTGAGACAGGATACGAGCAGTACTTC.

A word on this clone: Other DNA sequences in this specimen translate into the identical CDR3. The chain carries TRBV2 and TRBJ2-1, with D possibly being TRBD1 (5 bases). Germline CDR1 SNHLY, CDR2 FYNNEI. The V gene lost 5 bases and the J gene lost 0 bases, with 8 bases spanning the gap. The CDR3 sequence is 14 residues long. In DNA, the CDR3 is TGTGCCAGCAGTTTTGACAGCTCCTACAATGAGCAGTTCTTC. This codes for CASSFDSSYNEQFF.

This clone was recorded a few times. The rearrangement links TRBV6-6 to TRBJ1-2; 8 nucleotides agree with TRBD1. The CDR3 sequence is 12 residues long. V was pared by 6 bases and J by 8 bases, with 5 bases of the junction left unmatched. Germline CDR1 and CDR2: MNHNY and SVGAGI (reference sequence). The CDR3 reads CASSSGGRGYTF. CDR3 nucleotides: TGTGCCAGCAGCTCAGGGGGCCGAGGCTACACCTTC.

CDR3 coding DNA: TGTGCCACCAGCAGAGAAGGGACAGGGAACACCATATATTTT. It is translated as CATSREGTGNTIYF. J is TRBJ1-3 and V is TRBV15; 9 bases fit TRBD1. Germline loops: CDR1 LNHNV, CDR2 YYDKDF (reference sequence). Losses at the gene ends were 0 bases for V and 7 bases for J; bases not matched to a gene: 1. This CDR3 is 14 amino acids long.

The chain links TRBV5-1 to TRBJ2-1; D ambiguous. The V end lost 0 bases, the J end lost 8 bases, and 12 bases lay between the germline ends. Germline CDR1 SGHRS, CDR2 YFSETQ. The CDR3 runs 14 residues. This CDR3 is CASSLVSEKDEQFF. The DNA for the CDR3 is TGCGCCAGCAGCTTGGTTTCGGAAAAGGATGAGCAGTTCTTC.

The V gene is TRBV29-1, the J gene TRBJ1-1; D might be TRBD1 (6 bases). Germline V gene data show CDR1 as SQVTM and CDR2 as ANQGSEA. This CDR3 has 13 residues. Trimming shortened V by 6 bases and J by 1 base, and 12 bases separated the two germline ends. The DNA for the CDR3 is TGCAGCGTCGGGAGACAGGCGAACACTGAAGCTTTCTTT. Encoded protein: CSVGRQANTEAFF.

The chain uses TRBV7-2 and TRBJ2-7; D perhaps matches TRBD2 (6 bases). Deletions cut 5 bases from V and 2 bases from J, with 16 bases between. Germline-derived CDR1 and CDR2 are SGHTA and FQGNSA. The CDR3 has 15 amino acids. CDR3 DNA: TGTGCCAGCAGCGACTCGGGGGTGGGAGCCTACGAGCAGTACTTC. As protein: CASSDSGVGAYEQYF.

This clone is labeled as medium-sized (0.01 to 0.1%). V gene TRBV7-9 combines with J gene TRBJ2-1; tentatively, D is TRBD1 or TRBD2 (5 bases each). Germline CDR1 is SEHNR and CDR2 is FQNEAQ (reference sequence). CDR3 length: 15 amino acids. Trimming shortened V by 2 bases and J by 5 bases, and 13 bases separated the two germline ends. The CDR3 reads CASSLTGQNHNEQFF. Here the CDR3 DNA reads TGTGCCAGCAGCTTAACGGGGCAGAACCACAATGAGCAGTTCTTC. The complete variable domain, with remaining parts taken from reference TRBV7-9 and TRBJ2-1, reads DTGVSQNPRHKITKRGQNVTFRCDPISEHNRLYWYRQTLGQGPEFLTYFQNEAQLEKSRLLSDRFSAERPKGSFSTLEIQRTEQGDSAMYLCASSLTGQNHNEQFFGPGTRLTVL.

In DNA form, the CDR3 reads TGTGCCAGCTCACCACAAACAGGGGGTGGCTACACCTTC. Translating gives CASSPQTGGGYTF. The chain employs TRBV18 and TRBJ1-2; 8 bases align to TRBD1. The ends lost 1 base at V and 7 bases at J; junction bases unmatched: 2. This CDR3 has 13 amino acids. Germline-derived CDR1 and CDR2 are KGHSH and LQKENI.

The V gene is TRBV7-3, the J gene TRBJ2-4, with 10 nucleotides matching TRBD2. Germline CDR1 and CDR2: SGHTA and FQGTGA. J gave up 6 bases and V 1 base, and 15 bases lay outside the gene matches. The CDR3 runs 19 residues. CDR3 amino acids: CASSLSSLAGDLLRNIQYF. CDR3 coding DNA: TGTGCCAGCAGCTTAAGTTCCCTAGCGGGAGACCTCTTGAGAAACATTCAGTACTTC.

CDR3 sequence: CASLSRGPPQQYF. For the CDR3, the DNA is TGTGCCAGTTTATCCAGGGGGCCCCCCCAGCAGTACTTC. The chain has TRBV19 and TRBJ2-7, with 8 bases that match TRBD1. Germline CDR1 and CDR2: LNHDA and SQIVND (reference sequence). The CDR3 length is 13 residues. The V segment lost 8 bases and the J segment 8 bases; nucleotides outside the gene matches: 11.